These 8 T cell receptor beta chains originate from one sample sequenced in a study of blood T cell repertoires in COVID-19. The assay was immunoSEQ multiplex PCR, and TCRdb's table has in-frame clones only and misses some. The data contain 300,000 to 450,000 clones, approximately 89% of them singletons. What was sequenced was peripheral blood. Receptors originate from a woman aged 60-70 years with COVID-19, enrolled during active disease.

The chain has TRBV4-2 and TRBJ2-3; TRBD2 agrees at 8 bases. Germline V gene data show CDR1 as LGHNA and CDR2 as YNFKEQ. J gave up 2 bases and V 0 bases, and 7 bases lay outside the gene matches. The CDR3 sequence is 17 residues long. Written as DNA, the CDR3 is TGTGCCAGCAGCCAAGACGTAGCGGGGCGTCCCACAGATACGCAGTATTTT. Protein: CASSQDVAGRPTDTQYF.

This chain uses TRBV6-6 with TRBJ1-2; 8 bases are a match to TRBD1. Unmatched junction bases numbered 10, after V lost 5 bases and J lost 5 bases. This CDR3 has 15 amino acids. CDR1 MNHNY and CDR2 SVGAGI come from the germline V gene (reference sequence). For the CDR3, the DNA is TGTGCCAGCAGTACGCAAGACAGGGGAGTATATGGCTACACCTTC. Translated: CASSTQDRGVYGYTF.

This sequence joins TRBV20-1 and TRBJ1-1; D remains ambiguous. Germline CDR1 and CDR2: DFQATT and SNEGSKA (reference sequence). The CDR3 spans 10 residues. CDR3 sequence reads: CRATGTEAFF. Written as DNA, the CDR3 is TGCAGGGCGACCGGGACTGAAGCTTTCTTT.

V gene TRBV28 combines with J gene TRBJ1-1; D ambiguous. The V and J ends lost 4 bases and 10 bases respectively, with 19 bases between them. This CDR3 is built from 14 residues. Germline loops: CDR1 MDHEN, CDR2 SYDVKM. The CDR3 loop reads CASSSPVTGETAFF. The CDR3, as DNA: TGTGCCAGCAGTTCCCCCGTTACGGGTGAAACAGCTTTCTTT.

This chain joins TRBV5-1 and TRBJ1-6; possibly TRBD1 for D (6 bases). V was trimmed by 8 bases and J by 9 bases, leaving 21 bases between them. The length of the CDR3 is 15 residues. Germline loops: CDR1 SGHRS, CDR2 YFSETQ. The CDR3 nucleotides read TGCGCCAGTCGACATACACAGGGAGGGATTTCACCCCTCCACTTT. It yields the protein CASRHTQGGISPLHF.

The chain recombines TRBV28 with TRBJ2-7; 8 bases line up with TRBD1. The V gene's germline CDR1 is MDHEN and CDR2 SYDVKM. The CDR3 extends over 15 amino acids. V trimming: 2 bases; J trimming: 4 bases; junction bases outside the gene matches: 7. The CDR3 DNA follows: TGTGCCAGCAGTTTACACCCCAGGGACAGGTACGAGCAGTACTTC. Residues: CASSLHPRDRYEQYF.

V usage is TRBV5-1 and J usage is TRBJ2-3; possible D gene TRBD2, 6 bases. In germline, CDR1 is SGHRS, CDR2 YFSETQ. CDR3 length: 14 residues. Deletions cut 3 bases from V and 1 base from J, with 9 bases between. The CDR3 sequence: CASSSPGGTDTQYF. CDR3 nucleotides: TGCGCCAGCAGCTCCCCGGGGGGCACAGATACGCAGTATTTT.

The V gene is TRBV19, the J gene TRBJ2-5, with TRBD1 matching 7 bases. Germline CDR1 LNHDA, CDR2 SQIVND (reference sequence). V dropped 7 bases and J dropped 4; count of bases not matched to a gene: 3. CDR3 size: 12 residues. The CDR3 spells CASKAGGETQYF. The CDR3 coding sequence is TGTGCCAGTAAGGCAGGGGGAGAGACCCAGTACTTC.